These 16 T cell receptor beta chains share one sample of origin, sequenced in a study of OX40 agonist ivuxolimab in advanced cancers. This table comes from immunoSEQ multiplex PCR, and its TCRdb copy is limited to in-frame clones, with some not included. The sample holds about 61,000 clones, roughly 90% seen once. Source: CD4+ or CD8+ T cells sorted from blood, taken in a trial of the OX40 agonist ivuxolimab. The source of these receptors is an adult with an advanced solid tumor such as melanoma, head and neck, liver or kidney cancer.

The chain uses TRBV4-1 and TRBJ1-3, with no clear D. The CDR3 runs to 11 residues. The germline V gene has CDR1 MGHRA and CDR2 YSYEKL. V was trimmed by 1 base and J by 7 bases, leaving 2 bases between them. CDR3 in DNA: TGCGCCAGCAGCCAAGCTAACACCATATATTTT. This gives the protein CASSQANTIYF.

The chain employs TRBV27 and TRBJ1-1, with D unresolved. Trimming pared 6 bases from V and 1 base from J, leaving 12 bases between. Germline V gene data show CDR1 as MNHEY and CDR2 as SMNVEV (reference sequence). CDR3 length: 14 amino acids. DNA of the CDR3: TGTGCCAGCAGATTAGTGGGCTCGAACACTGAAGCTTTCTTT. As protein: CASRLVGSNTEAFF.

The V gene is TRBV7-2, the J gene TRBJ2-3; no reliable D call. V was clipped by 1 base and J by 2 bases, with 4 bases between them. Germline V gene lookup returns CDR1 SGHTA and CDR2 FQGNSA. CDR3 length equals 13 residues. The CDR3 DNA reads as TGTGCCAGCAGCTTAGTATCCACAGATACGCAGTATTTT. Protein: CASSLVSTDTQYF.

In its sample, this clone was seen once. The chain combines TRBV13 with TRBJ1-1; no clear D. CDR3 length: 15 residues. With 4 bases removed from V and 0 bases from J, the gap between germline ends came to 12 bases. Germline CDR1 reads PRHDT; CDR2 reads FYEKMQ (reference sequence). The CDR3 DNA sequence: TGTGCCAGCAGCTCAGGCTTAGAGTTGAACACTGAAGCTTTCTTT. Protein sequence: CASSSGLELNTEAFF.

For this clone: A read error may produce the germline difference seen at one junction end. The CDR3 reads CATSRDRGSGRGHF. CDR3 coding DNA: TGTGCCACCAGCAGAGATCGGGGTAGCGGGAGAGGGCACTTC. V usage is TRBV15 and J usage is TRBJ2-4; TRBD2 matches at 9 bases. This CDR3 has 14 amino acids. CDR1 is LNHNV, CDR2 YYDKDF, per germline (reference sequence).

The chain employs TRBV7-9 and TRBJ2-7; D ambiguous. CDR1 and CDR2 (germline): SEHNR, FQNEAQ (reference sequence). The V and J ends lost 3 bases and 6 bases respectively, with 6 bases between them. CDR3 size: 11 residues. The CDR3: CASSLEAEQYF. Here the CDR3 DNA reads TGTGCCAGCAGCTTGGAAGCCGAGCAGTACTTC. The whole variable domain, remainder taken from reference TRBV7-9 and TRBJ2-7, is DTGVSQNPRHKITKRGQNVTFRCDPISEHNRLYWYRQTLGQGPEFLTYFQNEAQLEKSRLLSDRFSAERPKGSFSTLEIQRTEQGDSAMYLCASSLEAEQYFGPGTRLTVT.

The gene calls are TRBV11-3 and TRBJ1-2; 7 bases align to TRBD1. The length of the CDR3 is 15 residues. Germline-derived CDR1 and CDR2 are SGHNT and YENEEA. V was pared by 1 base and J by 6 bases, with 8 bases of the junction left unmatched. DNA for the CDR3: TGTGCCAGCAGCTTAGTTCACAGGGGACTTGATGGCTACACCTTC. It translates to CASSLVHRGLDGYTF.

The chain carries TRBV7-9 and TRBJ2-7, with D unresolved. The CDR3 consists of 14 residues. Germline CDR1 is SEHNR and CDR2 is FQNEAQ (reference sequence). V lost 1 base, J lost 0 bases, and 7 bases lay in between. The CDR3 sequence: CASSLDGLSYEQYF. As DNA, the CDR3 is TGTGCCAGCAGCTTAGATGGTCTCTCCTACGAGCAGTACTTC.

This clone was observed a single time. The rearrangement joins TRBV11-2 to TRBJ2-1, with D unclear. This CDR3 has 15 residues. Germline loops: CDR1 SGHAT, CDR2 FQNNGV. Trimming left V 0 bases short and J 9 bases short, with 15 bases between. CDR3 sequence: CASSLEKSPIAEQFF. The DNA for the CDR3 is TGTGCCAGCAGCTTAGAAAAAAGTCCCATAGCTGAGCAGTTCTTC.

The chain links TRBV7-9 to TRBJ2-1; TRBD2 might be the D (6 bases). The V end was cut by 3 bases, the J end by 13 bases, with 13 bases between. There are 12 residues in the CDR3. Germline CDR1 is SEHNR and CDR2 is FQNEAQ (reference sequence). The CDR3 bases are TGTGCCAGCAGCTTGCCGGAGGGGAAACAGTTCTTC. It codes for CASSLPEGKQFF.

The rearrangement joins TRBV5-5 to TRBJ2-7, with D perhaps being TRBD1 or TRBD2 (5 bases each). Germline values: CDR1 SGHKS, CDR2 YYEKEE (reference sequence). CDR3 size: 13 residues. The V gene lost 2 bases and the J gene lost 6 bases, with 12 bases spanning the gap. The DNA for the CDR3 is TGTGCCAGCAGCTTTCCCACGGGGCGCGAGCAGTACTTC. This translates into CASSFPTGREQYF.

The chain recombines TRBV15 with TRBJ2-3; the D is unclear. CDR1 is LNHNV, CDR2 YYDKDF, per germline (reference sequence). Between the trimmed V and J ends, which lost 1 base and 1 base, there was a span of 9 bases. The CDR3 has 15 amino acids. The CDR3 bases are TGTGCCACCAGCAGAGTCGTGACCGGCACAGATACGCAGTATTTT. As protein: CATSRVVTGTDTQYF.

The chain employs TRBV15 and TRBJ1-4; D might be TRBD1 (5 bases). Trimming pared 5 bases from V and 0 bases from J, leaving 10 bases between. Germline CDR1 reads LNHNV; CDR2 reads YYDKDF (reference sequence). This CDR3 comprises 15 residues. CDR3 nucleotides: TGTGCCACCAGCGGCGACAGAGCAACTAATGAAAAACTGTTTTTT. Amino acid sequence: CATSGDRATNEKLFF.

This chain links TRBV30 with TRBJ2-1; either TRBD1 or TRBD2 may supply D (6 bases each). The ends were cut back, 4 bases at V and 0 bases at J, with 16 bases in the middle. The CDR3 is made up of 16 amino acids. Germline assignment: CDR1 GTSNPN and CDR2 SVGIG (reference sequence). CDR3 protein: CAWNWGAASSYNEQFF. The CDR3 DNA reads as TGTGCCTGGAATTGGGGGGCCGCTAGCTCCTACAATGAGCAGTTCTTC.

This sequence joins TRBV21-1 and TRBJ2-1; the DNA was not compared with TRBD2, the D call given in the table. TRBV21-1 is shown as a pseudogene. The CDR3 length is 20 residues. The chain's CDR3 is CASSKDGGLAALADYNEQFF. The CDR3 DNA reads as TGTGCCAGCAGCAAAGACGGAGGGCTAGCTGCCCTCGCCGACTACAATGAGCAGTTCTTC.

The V gene is TRBV4-3, the J gene TRBJ2-3; 7 bases fit TRBD1. From germline, CDR1 is LGHNA and CDR2 YSLEER. The CDR3 spans 18 residues. The V and J ends lost 0 bases and 3 bases, in that order; junction bases with no gene match: 12. The CDR3: CASSQEAGGMRPTDTQYF. CDR3 bases: TGCGCCAGCAGCCAAGAGGCAGGGGGTATGAGGCCTACAGATACGCAGTATTTT.